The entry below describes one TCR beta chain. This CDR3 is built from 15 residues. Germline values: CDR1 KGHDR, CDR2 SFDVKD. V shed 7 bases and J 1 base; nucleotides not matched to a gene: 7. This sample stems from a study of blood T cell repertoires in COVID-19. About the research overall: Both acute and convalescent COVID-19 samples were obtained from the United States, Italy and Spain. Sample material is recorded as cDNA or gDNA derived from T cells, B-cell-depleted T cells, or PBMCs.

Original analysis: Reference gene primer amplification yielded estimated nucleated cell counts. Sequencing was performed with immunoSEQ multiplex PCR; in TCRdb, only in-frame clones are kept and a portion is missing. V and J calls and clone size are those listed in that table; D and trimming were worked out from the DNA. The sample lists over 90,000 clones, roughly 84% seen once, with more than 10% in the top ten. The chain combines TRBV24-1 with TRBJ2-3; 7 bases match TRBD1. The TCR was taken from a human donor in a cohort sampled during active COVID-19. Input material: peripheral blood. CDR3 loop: CATSPGGRGTDTQYF. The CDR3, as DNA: TGTGCCACCAGCCCAGGGGGACGGGGCACAGATACGCAGTATTTT.